The rows below give T cell receptor beta chains drawn from one sample of a study of long-term antiretroviral therapy in people with HIV. The repertoire was sequenced with immunoSEQ multiplex PCR; TCRdb's copy has only in-frame clones and lacks some. The sample lists 24,000 or so clones, about 88% seen once, with approximately 3.9% in the top ten. Source: unsorted PBMCs, taken 1.9 years after starting antiretroviral therapy. The source of these receptors is a woman aged 25 to 45 with HIV. The CDR3 runs from the conserved cysteine through the conserved F or W. D genes are given only for firm matches. The size entry is marked missing in some rows and otherwise reads once, few, many or a size class.

v_call	d_call	clone_size	j_call	cdr3_nt	cdr3_aa
TRBV29-1	NA	NA	TRBJ1-5	TGCAGCGTTGCAACAACAACCAATCAGCCCCAGCATTTT	CSVATTTNQPQHF
TRBV11-2	NA	NA	TRBJ1-4	TGTGCCAGCAGCCCTGGGCTAGGGCCGTTTGTTGAAAAACTGTTTTTT	CASSPGLGPFVEKLFF
TRBV4-2	TRBD2	once	TRBJ2-3	TGTGCCAGCAGCCAAGCCATGAGTAGCGGGGGCCCAGATACGCAGTATTTT	CASSQAMSSGGPDTQYF
TRBV2	TRBD2	NA	TRBJ2-1	TGTGCCAGCAGTGAAGCGCTAGCGGGGGTAAAGAATGAGCAGTTCTTC	CASSEALAGVKNEQFF
TRBV6-5	NA	NA	TRBJ1-6	TGTGCCAGCAGCCCCAGGTCGGATTCACCCCTCCACTTT	CASSPRSDSPLHF
TRBV4-1	NA	NA	TRBJ1-6	TGCGCCAGCAGCCCCGATCCCAAGGGCCTCTATAATTCACCCCTCCACTTT	CASSPDPKGLYNSPLHF
TRBV4-1	NA	NA	TRBJ2-3	TGCGCCAGCAGCCAAGGAGGTCAGGGGTTAGATACGCAGTATTTT	CASSQGGQGLDTQYF
TRBV5-1	NA	NA	TRBJ1-1	TGCGCCAGCAGCTTGGAAAGGGGAGACACTGAAGCTTTCTTT	CASSLERGDTEAFF
TRBV6-5	NA	NA	TRBJ2-1	TGTGCCATCGTACCCGGGCCCTATCCGGGCAATGAGCAGTTCTTC	CAIVPGPYPGNEQFF
TRBV11-2	NA	NA	TRBJ2-1	TGTGCCAGCAGCCTGGGAAATGAGCAGTTCTTC	CASSLGNEQFF
TRBV30	NA	NA	TRBJ2-2	TGTGCCTGGGAAAGCTTGGGGACCGGGGAGCTGTTTTTT	CAWESLGTGELFF
TRBV6-5	NA	NA	TRBJ1-2	TGTGCCAGCACCGGGGTACTAGGCGGCTACACCTTC	CASTGVLGGYTF
TRBV6-1	NA	NA	TRBJ2-1	TGTGCCAGCGGACGGGGGCATGAGCAGTTCTTC	CASGRGHEQFF
TRBV27	NA	NA	TRBJ1-1	TGTGCCAGCAGTTTGGGTTTGAACACTGAAGCTTTCTTT	CASSLGLNTEAFF
TRBV5-6	NA	NA	TRBJ1-2	TGTGCCAGCAGCTTGGCCGACAGGCCGCCAAACTATGGCTACACCTTC	CASSLADRPPNYGYTF
TRBV4-1	NA	NA	TRBJ2-5	TGCGCCAGCAGCCAAGGCGAGGACAGCCAAGAGACCCAGTACTTC	CASSQGEDSQETQYF
TRBV7-6	NA	NA	TRBJ2-1	TGTGCCAGCAGCTTAGAATGGGGAAATGAGCAGTTCTTC	CASSLEWGNEQFF
TRBV5-1	NA	NA	TRBJ1-2	TGCGCCAGCACCCCTACAGATCCCCCGGGTTCCGCCCTCAACTATGGCTACACCTTC	CASTPTDPPGSALNYGYTF
TRBV12-5	NA	NA	TRBJ2-1	TGTGCTAGTGGTTTGGCCTCAAGACCCTACAATGAGCAGTTCTTC	CASGLASRPYNEQFF
TRBV5-1	NA	NA	TRBJ2-2	TGCGCCAGCAGCTTGGCCCCAGGCGTAAACGGGGAGCTGTTTTTT	CASSLAPGVNGELFF
TRBV18	NA	NA	TRBJ2-1	TGTGCCAGCTCACCGCCGACTCTAAAGCCCTACAATGAGCAGTTCTTC	CASSPPTLKPYNEQFF
TRBV10-3	NA	NA	TRBJ1-6	TGTGCCATCAGTGAGGAATACTCCTATAATTCACCCCTCCACTTT	CAISEEYSYNSPLHF
TRBV6-5	TRBD1	NA	TRBJ1-2	TGTGCCAGCAGTTACGGGACAGGGCTTGGCTACACCTTC	CASSYGTGLGYTF
TRBV5-1	NA	NA	TRBJ1-2	TGCGCCAGCAGCTTGACCGGGGACAACCCCTATGGCTACACCTTC	CASSLTGDNPYGYTF
TRBV27	TRBD1	NA	TRBJ1-5	TGTGCCAGCAGTTTTTTAGGACAGGGGTCCCAGCCCCAGCATTTT	CASSFLGQGSQPQHF
TRBV5-1	NA	NA	TRBJ2-7	TGCGCCAGCAGCTTGGGACTGCAGGGTAACGAGCAGTACTTC	CASSLGLQGNEQYF